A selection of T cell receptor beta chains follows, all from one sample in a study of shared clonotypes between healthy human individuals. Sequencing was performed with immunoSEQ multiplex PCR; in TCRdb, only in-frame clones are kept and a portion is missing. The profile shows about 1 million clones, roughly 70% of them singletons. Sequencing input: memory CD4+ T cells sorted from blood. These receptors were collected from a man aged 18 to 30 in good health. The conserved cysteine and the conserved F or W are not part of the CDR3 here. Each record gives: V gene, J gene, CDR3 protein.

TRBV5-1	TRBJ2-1	ASSYRDGQGEQF
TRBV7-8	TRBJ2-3	ASGLAGGDTQY
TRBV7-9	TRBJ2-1	ASSLDTLGSKQF
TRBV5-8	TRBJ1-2	ASSLGQTIANYGYT
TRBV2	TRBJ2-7	ASSVGGPYEQY
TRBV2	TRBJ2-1	ASNAGRGTYNEQF
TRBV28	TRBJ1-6	ASSFNLFPNSPLH
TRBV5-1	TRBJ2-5	ASSLSGLQETQY
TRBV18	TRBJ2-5	ASSGELGETQY
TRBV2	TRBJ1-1	ASSPPVVGYNTEAF
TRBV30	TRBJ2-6	AWRNQDRTGANVLT
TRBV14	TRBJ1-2	ASSQERGGVYGYT
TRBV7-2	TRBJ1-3	ASSPRPQRNTIY
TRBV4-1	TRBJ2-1	ASSQDGKDYNEQF
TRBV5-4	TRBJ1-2	ASSLRTGGYGYT
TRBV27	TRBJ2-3	ASSSQGNTQY
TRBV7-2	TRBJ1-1	ASSFAYTEAF
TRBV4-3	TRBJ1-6	ASSQGRQNSPLH
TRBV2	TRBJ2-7	ASSVERGASYEQY
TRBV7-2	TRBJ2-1	ASSLAGQSYNEQF
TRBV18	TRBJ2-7	ASSPQGGTYEQY
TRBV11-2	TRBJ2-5	ASSPKEGFQETQY
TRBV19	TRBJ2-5	ARSCGTSGPQETQY
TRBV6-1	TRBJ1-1	ASSGKGQAKITEAF
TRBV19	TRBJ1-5	ASSIGPPGQGKGKPQH
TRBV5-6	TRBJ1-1	ASSSGRPNAEAF
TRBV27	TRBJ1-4	ASSSRQGGEKLF
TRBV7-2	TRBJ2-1	ASSRDRGSQNEQF
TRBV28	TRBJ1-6	ASSLQGTPLH
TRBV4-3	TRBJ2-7	ASSPQTGRYEQY
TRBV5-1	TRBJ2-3	ASSLSFLAGEDTQY
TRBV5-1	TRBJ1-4	ASSLAPAGMGEKLF
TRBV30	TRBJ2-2	AWSPTRELF
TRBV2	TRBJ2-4	ASSVIETKNIQY
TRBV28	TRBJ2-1	ASSTSVSNEQF
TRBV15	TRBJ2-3	ATSRDASGREVDTQY
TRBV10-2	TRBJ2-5	ASSEPGGRGQTQY
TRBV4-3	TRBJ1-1	ASSQDLGNTEAF
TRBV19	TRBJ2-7	ASRETGNHYEQY
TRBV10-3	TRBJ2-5	AISERASLQTQY
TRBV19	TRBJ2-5	ASSIELRTEETQY
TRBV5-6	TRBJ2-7	ASSPGQGHSYEQY
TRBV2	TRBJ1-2	ASSATGTGPLF
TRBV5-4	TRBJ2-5	ATTTMTEETQY
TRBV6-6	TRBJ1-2	ASRDQGTWGYT
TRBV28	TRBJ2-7	ASSLGSRYEQY
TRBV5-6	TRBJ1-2	ASSLSAGYT
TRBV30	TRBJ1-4	AWSEKGQLF
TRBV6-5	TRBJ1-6	ASSLQGGYSPLH
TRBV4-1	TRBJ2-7	ASSRMIASGYEQY
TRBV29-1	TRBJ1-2	SVERDRGYGYT
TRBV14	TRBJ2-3	ASSQDRATVGRDTQY
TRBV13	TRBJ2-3	ASSRDRARDTQY
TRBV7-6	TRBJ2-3	ASSSRTSTDTQY
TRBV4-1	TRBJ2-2	ASSQDSPTGELF